This T cell receptor (beta chain) stems from a study of T cell responses to AZD1222 COVID-19 vaccine. Across the study: Some second doses came at about 4 weeks and others at about 12 weeks; these were pooled. Whole-study results and caveats: Unmutated variant regions are reportedly targeted by nearly half of spike-specific TCRs. Donors, mostly white British, included more females; clonal diversity was possibly underestimated.

The germline V gene encodes CDR1 GTSNPN and CDR2 SVGIG (reference sequence). The V and J ends lost 1 base and 4 bases respectively, with 13 bases between them. The CDR3 has 14 residues. Libraries were prepared by immunoSEQ multiplex PCR; TCRdb keeps only in-frame clonotypes and omits some of them. The sample contains 100,000 to 150,000 clones, 85% to 95% of which appear only once. This clone was seen only once. Its specificity is unknown. This receptor was obtained from an adult in good health. V gene TRBV30 combines with J gene TRBJ1-1; D is uncertain. The sequencing here drew on peripheral blood, taken on day 0 of AZD1222 vaccination. CDR3 bases: TGTGCCTGGAGTGGTTTGACGCCCGGCACTGAAGCTTTCTTT. It encodes CAWSGLTPGTEAFF.